These 6 T cell receptor beta chains were all obtained from the same sample, sequenced in a study of shared clonotypes between healthy human individuals (dated by TCRdb to the early 2020s). The library was built by means of the immunoSEQ multiplex PCR assay. TCRdb took this table from immuneACCESS and kept in-frame rearrangements with V and J called. Such tables lack part of the clones; where checked against another copy, unresolved V genes explain under half of the gap, and the rest is unexplained. The sample contains about 1.5 million clones, 95% to 97% of them found a single time. In total, the top ten clones hold 0.95% to 1.5% of the sample. The specimen sequenced was naive CD4+ T cells sorted from blood. Interpreted using the paper, the cell subset or site label stands for: CD45RA+ positively selected. The receptors here all came from a man aged 25 to 40 in good health.

V usage is TRBV29-1 and J usage is TRBJ2-1; 13 nucleotides match TRBD2. Germline CDR1 reads SQVTM; CDR2 reads ANQGSEA. With 0 bases clipped from V and 3 bases from J, the junction kept 5 bases outside the gene matches. This CDR3 contains 17 residues. For the CDR3, the DNA is TGCAGCGTTGAAGATAGGACTAGCGGGAGACGCTACAATGAGCAGTTCTTC. It specifies CSVEDRTSGRRYNEQFF.

The rearrangement joins TRBV18 to TRBJ2-2; 9 bases map to TRBD1. This CDR3 spans 19 amino acids. V dropped 1 base and J dropped 0; count of bases not matched to a gene: 9. Germline-derived CDR1 and CDR2 are KGHSH and LQKENI. CDR3 in DNA: TGTGCCAGCTCACCACTACCTCGGGGACAGGGTTCGAACACCGGGGAGCTGTTTTTT. Encoded protein: CASSPLPRGQGSNTGELFF. Full variable domain (rest looked up from reference TRBV18 and TRBJ2-2): NAGVMQNPRHLVRRRGQEARLRCSPMKGHSHVYWYRQLPEEGLKFMVYLQKENIIDESGMPKERFSAEFPKEGPSILRIQQVVRGDSAAYFCASSPLPRGQGSNTGELFFGEGSRLTVL.

The chain is built from TRBV19 and TRBJ1-1, with unresolved D. The CDR3 contains 12 residues. V was clipped by 5 bases and J by 10 bases, with 14 bases between them. Germline assignment: CDR1 LNHDA and CDR2 SQIVND (reference sequence). CDR3 protein: CASSFPWTGAFF. In DNA, the CDR3 is TGTGCCAGTAGTTTCCCCTGGACCGGAGCTTTCTTT. Full variable domain (remainder filled in from reference TRBV19 and TRBJ1-1): DGGITQSPKYLFRKEGQNVTLSCEQNLNHDAMYWYRQDPGQGLRLIYYSQIVNDFQKGDIAEGYSVSREKKESFPLTVTSAQKNPTAFYLCASSFPWTGAFFGQGTRLTVV.

The genes are TRBV7-2 and TRBJ1-1, with D possibly being TRBD1 (5 bases). The CDR3 length is 13 residues. The V gene lost 3 bases and the J gene lost 6 bases, with 11 bases spanning the gap. The germline CDR1 and CDR2 sequences are SGHTA and FQGNSA. Written as DNA, the CDR3 is TGTGCCAGCAGCTTGTATCGGGGCTCTGAAGCTTTCTTT. This sequence encodes CASSLYRGSEAFF.

The chain has TRBV6-1 and TRBJ2-5; 9 nucleotides line up with TRBD1. V dropped 3 bases and J dropped 4; count of bases not matched to a gene: 6. The CDR3 spans 15 residues. Germline V gives CDR1 MNHNS, CDR2 SASEGT. CDR3 DNA sequence: TGTGCCAGCAGTGACTGGGGACAGGGAGCAGAGACCCAGTACTTC. Translated, it gives CASSDWGQGAETQYF.

V and J are TRBV28 and TRBJ2-3; D is tentatively TRBD1 or TRBD2 (5 bases each). The V and J ends lost 3 bases and 1 base respectively, with 20 bases between them. CDR1 is MDHEN and CDR2 is SYDVKM in the germline V gene. CDR3 length equals 18 residues. The CDR3 loop reads CASSFNPMGPLGTDTQYF. The CDR3 DNA is TGTGCCAGCAGTTTCAACCCAATGGGACCCTTGGGCACAGATACGCAGTATTTT.